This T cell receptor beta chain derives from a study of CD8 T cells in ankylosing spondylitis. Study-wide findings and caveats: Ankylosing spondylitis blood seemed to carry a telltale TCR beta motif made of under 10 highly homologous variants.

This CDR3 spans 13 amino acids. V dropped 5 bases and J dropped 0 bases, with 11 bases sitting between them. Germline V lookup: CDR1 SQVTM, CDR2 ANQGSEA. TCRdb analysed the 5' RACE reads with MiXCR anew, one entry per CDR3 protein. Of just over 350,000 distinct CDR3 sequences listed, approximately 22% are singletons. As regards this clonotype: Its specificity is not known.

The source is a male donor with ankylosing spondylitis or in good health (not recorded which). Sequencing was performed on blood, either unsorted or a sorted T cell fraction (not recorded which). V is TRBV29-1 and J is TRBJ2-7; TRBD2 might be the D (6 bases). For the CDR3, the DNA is TGCAGCGTTCGGCAGGAGGGCTCCTACGAGCAGTACTTC. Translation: CSVRQEGSYEQYF.